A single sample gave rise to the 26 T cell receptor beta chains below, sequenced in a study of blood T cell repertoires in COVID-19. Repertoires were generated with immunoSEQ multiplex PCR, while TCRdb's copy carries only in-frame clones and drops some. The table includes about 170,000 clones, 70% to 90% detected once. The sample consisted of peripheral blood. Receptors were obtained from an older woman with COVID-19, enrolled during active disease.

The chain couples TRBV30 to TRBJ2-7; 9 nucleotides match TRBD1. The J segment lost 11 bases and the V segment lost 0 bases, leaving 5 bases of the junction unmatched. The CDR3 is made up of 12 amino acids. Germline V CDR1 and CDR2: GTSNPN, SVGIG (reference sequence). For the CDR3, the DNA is TGTGCCTGGAGTGTGACAGGGGGAAGTGAGTACTTC. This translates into CAWSVTGGSEYF.

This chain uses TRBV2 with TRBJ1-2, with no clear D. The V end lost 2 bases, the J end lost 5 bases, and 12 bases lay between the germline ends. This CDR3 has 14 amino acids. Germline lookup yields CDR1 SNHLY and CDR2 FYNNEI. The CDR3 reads CASSEQVTGYGYTF. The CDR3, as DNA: TGTGCCAGCAGTGAACAAGTTACCGGGTATGGCTACACCTTC.

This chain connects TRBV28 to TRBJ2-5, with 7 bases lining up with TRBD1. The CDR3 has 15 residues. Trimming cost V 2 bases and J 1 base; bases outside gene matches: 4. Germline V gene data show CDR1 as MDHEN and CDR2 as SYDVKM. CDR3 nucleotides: TGTGCCAGCAGTTTAGCCCGGGACAGCCAAGAGACCCAGTACTTC. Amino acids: CASSLARDSQETQYF. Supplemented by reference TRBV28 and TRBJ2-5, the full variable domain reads DVKVTQSSRYLVKRTGEKVFLECVQDMDHENMFWYRQDPGLGLRLIYFSYDVKMKEKGDIPEGYSVSREKKERFSLILESASTNQTSMYLCASSLARDSQETQYFGPGTRLLVL.

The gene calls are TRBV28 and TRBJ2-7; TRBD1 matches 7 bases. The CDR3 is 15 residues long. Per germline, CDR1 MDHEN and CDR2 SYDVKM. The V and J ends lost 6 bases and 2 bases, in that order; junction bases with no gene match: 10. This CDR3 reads CASRGNRGKTYEQYF. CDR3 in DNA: TGTGCCAGCAGAGGAAACAGGGGTAAAACCTACGAGCAGTACTTC.

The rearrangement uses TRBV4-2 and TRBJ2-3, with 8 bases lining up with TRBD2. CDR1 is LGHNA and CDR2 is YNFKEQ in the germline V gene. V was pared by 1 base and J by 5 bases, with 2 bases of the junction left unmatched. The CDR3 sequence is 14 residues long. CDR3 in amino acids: CASSQAGGVDTQYF. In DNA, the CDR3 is TGTGCCAGCAGCCAAGCCGGGGGGGTAGATACGCAGTATTTT.

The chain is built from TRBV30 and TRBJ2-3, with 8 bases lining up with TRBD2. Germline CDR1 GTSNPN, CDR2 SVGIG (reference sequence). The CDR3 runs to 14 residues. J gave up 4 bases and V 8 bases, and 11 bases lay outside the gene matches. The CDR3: CARESLAGPDTQYF. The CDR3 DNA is TGTGCCCGGGAGAGTCTAGCGGGCCCAGATACGCAGTATTTT.

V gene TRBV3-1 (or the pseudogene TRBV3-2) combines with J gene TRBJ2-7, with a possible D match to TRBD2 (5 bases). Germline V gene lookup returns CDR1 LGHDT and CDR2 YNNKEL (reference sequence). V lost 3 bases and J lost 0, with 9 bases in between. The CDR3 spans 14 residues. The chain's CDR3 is CASSHRGSSYEQYF. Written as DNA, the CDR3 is TGTGCCAGCAGCCATAGAGGGAGCTCCTACGAGCAGTACTTC.

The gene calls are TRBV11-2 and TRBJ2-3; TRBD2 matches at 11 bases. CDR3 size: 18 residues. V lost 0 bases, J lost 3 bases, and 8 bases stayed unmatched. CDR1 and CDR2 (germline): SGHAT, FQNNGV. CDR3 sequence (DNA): TGTGCCAGCAGCTTAGATCGGGTAGCGGGAGGGCGTACAGATACGCAGTATTTT. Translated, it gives CASSLDRVAGGRTDTQYF.

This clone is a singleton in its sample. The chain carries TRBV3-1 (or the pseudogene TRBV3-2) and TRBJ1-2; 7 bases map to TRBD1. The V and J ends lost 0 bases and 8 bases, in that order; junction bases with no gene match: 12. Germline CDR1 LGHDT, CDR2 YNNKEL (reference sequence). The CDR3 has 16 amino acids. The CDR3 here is CASSQDRGRGARGYTF. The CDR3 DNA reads TGTGCCAGCAGCCAAGATCGCGGCAGGGGGGCCAGGGGCTACACCTTC.

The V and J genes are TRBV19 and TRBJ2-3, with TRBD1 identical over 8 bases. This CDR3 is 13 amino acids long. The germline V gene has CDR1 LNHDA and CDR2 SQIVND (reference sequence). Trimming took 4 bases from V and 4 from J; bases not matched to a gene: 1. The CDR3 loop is CASSKDRADTQYF. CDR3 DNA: TGTGCCAGTAGTAAGGACAGGGCAGATACGCAGTATTTT.

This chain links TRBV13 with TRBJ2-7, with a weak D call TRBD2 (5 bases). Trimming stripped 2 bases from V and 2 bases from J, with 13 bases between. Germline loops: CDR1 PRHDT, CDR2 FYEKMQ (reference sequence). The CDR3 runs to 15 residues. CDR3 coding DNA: TGTGCCAGCAGCTTAACTAGAGGTCGTGCCTACGAGCAGTACTTC. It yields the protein CASSLTRGRAYEQYF.

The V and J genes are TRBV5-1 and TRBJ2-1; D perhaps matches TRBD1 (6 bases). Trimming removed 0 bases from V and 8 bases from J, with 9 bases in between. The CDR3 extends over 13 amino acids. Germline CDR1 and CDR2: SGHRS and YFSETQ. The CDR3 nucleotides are TGCGCCAGCAGCTTGGAACAGGGCCATGAGCAGTTCTTC. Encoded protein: CASSLEQGHEQFF.

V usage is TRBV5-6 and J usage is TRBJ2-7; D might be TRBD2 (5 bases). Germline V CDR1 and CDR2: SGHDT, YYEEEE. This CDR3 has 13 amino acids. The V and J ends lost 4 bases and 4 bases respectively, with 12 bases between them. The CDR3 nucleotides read TGTGCCAGCAGCGGTACGGGAAGATACGAGCAGTACTTC. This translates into CASSGTGRYEQYF.

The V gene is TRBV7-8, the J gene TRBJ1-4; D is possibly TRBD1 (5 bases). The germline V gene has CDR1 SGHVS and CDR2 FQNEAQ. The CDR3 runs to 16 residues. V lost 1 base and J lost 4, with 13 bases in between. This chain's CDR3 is CASSLEPGLFNEKLFF. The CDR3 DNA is TGTGCCAGCAGCTTAGAGCCGGGACTGTTTAATGAAAAACTGTTTTTT.

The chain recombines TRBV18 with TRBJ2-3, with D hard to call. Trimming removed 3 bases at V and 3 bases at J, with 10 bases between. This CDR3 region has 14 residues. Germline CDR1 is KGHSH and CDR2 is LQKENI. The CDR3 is CASSPFPSTDTQYF. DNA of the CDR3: TGTGCCAGCTCACCCTTCCCCAGTACAGATACGCAGTATTTT.

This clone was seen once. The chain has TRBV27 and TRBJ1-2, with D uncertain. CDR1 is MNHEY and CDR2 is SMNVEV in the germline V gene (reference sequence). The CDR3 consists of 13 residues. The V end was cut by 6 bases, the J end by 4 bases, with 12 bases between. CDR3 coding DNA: TGTGCCAGCAGCGAAAGAGGCTTCTATGGCTACACCTTC. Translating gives CASSERGFYGYTF.

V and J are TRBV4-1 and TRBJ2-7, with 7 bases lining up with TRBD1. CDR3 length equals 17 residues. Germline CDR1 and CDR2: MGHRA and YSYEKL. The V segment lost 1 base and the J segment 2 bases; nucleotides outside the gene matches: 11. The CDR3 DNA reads TGCGCCAGCAGCCAAGGACAGGGCCTGGTTGATACCTACGAGCAGTACTTC. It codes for CASSQGQGLVDTYEQYF.

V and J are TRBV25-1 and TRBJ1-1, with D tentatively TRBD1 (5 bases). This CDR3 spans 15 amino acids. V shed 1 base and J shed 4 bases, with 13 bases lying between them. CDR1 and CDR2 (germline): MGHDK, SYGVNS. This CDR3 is CASSEFQGSSTEAFF. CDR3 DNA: TGTGCCAGCAGTGAATTCCAGGGTTCGAGCACTGAAGCTTTCTTT.

CDR3 sequence reads: CASRKRGSDALTEAFF. In DNA, the CDR3 is TGCGCCAGCAGGAAAAGGGGGTCAGATGCCCTCACTGAAGCTTTCTTT. V is TRBV10-1 and J is TRBJ1-1, with D perhaps TRBD1 (6 bases). Germline CDR1 is WNHNN and CDR2 is SYGVQD (reference sequence). Trimming removed 6 bases from V and 4 bases from J, with 21 bases in between. This CDR3 region has 16 residues.

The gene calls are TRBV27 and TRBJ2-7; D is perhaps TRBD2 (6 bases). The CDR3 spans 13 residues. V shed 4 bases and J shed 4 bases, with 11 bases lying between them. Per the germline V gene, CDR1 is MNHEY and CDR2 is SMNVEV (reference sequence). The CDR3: CASSYGGLYEQYF. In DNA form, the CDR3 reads TGTGCCAGCAGTTACGGGGGTCTATACGAGCAGTACTTC.

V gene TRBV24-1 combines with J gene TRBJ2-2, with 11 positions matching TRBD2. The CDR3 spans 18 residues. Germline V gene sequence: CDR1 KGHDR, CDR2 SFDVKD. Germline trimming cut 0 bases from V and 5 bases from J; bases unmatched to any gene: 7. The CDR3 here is CATSDLGSGRAGTGELFF. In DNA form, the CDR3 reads TGTGCCACCAGTGATTTGGGTAGCGGGAGGGCCGGTACCGGGGAGCTGTTTTTT.

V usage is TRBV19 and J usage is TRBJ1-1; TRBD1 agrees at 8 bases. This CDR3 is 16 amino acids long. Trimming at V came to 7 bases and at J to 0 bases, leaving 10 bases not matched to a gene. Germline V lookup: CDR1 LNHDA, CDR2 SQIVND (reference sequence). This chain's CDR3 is CASTYRTGRMNTEAFF. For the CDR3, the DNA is TGTGCCAGTACGTACCGGACAGGGCGAATGAACACTGAAGCTTTCTTT.

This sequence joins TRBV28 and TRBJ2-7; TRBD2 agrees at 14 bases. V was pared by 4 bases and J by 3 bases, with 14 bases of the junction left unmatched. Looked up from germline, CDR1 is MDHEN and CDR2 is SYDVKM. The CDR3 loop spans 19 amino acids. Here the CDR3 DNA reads TGTGCCAGCAGTTCCCGGAAAGGACTAGCGGGAGGAAAGAGCTACGAGCAGTACTTC. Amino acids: CASSSRKGLAGGKSYEQYF.

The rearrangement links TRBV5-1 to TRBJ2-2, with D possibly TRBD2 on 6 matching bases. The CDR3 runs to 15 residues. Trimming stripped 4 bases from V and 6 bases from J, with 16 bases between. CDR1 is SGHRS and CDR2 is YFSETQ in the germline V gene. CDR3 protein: CASSPLGGFPGELFF. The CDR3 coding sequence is TGCGCCAGCAGCCCCCTCGGAGGGTTCCCCGGGGAGCTGTTTTTT. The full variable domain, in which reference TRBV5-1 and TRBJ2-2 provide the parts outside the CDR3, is KAGVTQTPRYLIKTRGQQVTLSCSPISGHRSVSWYQQTPGQGLQFLFEYFSETQRNKGNFPGRFSGRQFSNSRSEMNVSTLELGDSALYLCASSPLGGFPGELFFGEGSRLTVL.

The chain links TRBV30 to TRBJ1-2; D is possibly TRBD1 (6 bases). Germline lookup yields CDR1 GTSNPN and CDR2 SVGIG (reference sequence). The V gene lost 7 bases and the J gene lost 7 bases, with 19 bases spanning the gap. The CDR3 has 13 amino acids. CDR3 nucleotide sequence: TGTGCCTCCCTCGCCCAGGGGCTTCTTGGCTACACCTTC. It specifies CASLAQGLLGYTF.

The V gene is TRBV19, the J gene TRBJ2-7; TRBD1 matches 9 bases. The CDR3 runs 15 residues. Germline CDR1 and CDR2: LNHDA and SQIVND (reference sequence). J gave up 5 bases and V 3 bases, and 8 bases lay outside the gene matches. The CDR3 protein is CASSMKGQGSHEQYF. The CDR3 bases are TGTGCCAGTAGTATGAAAGGACAGGGGTCCCACGAGCAGTACTTC.